The 8 T cell receptor beta chains listed next were all sequenced from one sample in a study of blood T cell repertoires in COVID-19. Generated by immunoSEQ multiplex PCR, the TCRdb table keeps only in-frame clones and is missing some. The sample has about 160,000 clones, around 87% seen once; the top ten hold 3.5% to 4.5%. Material: peripheral blood. The receptors here all came from a woman aged 60-75 years with active or convalescent COVID-19.

The V gene is TRBV13, the J gene TRBJ2-5; 16 nucleotides match TRBD2. This CDR3 comprises 17 residues. The germline V gene encodes CDR1 PRHDT and CDR2 FYEKMQ (reference sequence). J was trimmed by 3 bases and V by 5 bases; bases with no gene match: 6. The DNA for the CDR3 is TGTGCCAGCAGCCCGGGACTAGCGGGGGGGCTTGAAGAGACCCAGTACTTC. Its protein is CASSPGLAGGLEETQYF.

The rearrangement links TRBV10-3 to TRBJ2-1, with D possibly matching TRBD2 (6 bases). V lost 4 bases and J lost 6, with 16 bases in between. Germline CDR1 is ENHRY and CDR2 is SYGVKD. This CDR3 spans 15 amino acids. For the CDR3, the DNA is TGTGCCATCAGTGCGACCGGGCCCGGGGGCAATGAGCAGTTCTTC. As protein: CAISATGPGGNEQFF.

The chain links TRBV19 to TRBJ2-1; TRBD1 matches at 11 bases. The CDR3 has 15 amino acids. The trim removed 11 bases at V and 8 bases at J, leaving 14 bases unmatched. CDR1 is LNHDA, CDR2 SQIVND, per germline (reference sequence). CDR3 DNA sequence: TGTGCCGCTAGTACTCGCGGGACAGGGGGGGATGAGCAGTTCTTC. Translated, it gives CAASTRGTGGDEQFF.

This clone has a single count. The rearrangement links TRBV7-8 to TRBJ2-3; 8 nucleotides agree with TRBD1. CDR1 SGHVS and CDR2 FQNEAQ come from the germline V gene. Germline trimming cut 4 bases from V and 5 bases from J; bases unmatched to any gene: 11. The CDR3 is 16 amino acids. CDR3 nucleotides: TGTGCCAGCAGCTCTCTACCGGGACAGGAGAGAGATACGCAGTATTTT. Its translation: CASSSLPGQERDTQYF.

V usage is TRBV11-2 and J usage is TRBJ1-1, with D perhaps matching TRBD1 (6 bases). The germline V gene encodes CDR1 SGHAT and CDR2 FQNNGV. V lost 5 bases and J lost 3, with 13 bases in between. This CDR3 is built from 14 residues. For the CDR3, the DNA is TGTGCCAGCAGCCTGGGACAATGGGACACTGAAGCTTTCTTT. Encoded protein: CASSLGQWDTEAFF.

The chain joins TRBV30 to TRBJ1-1, with D perhaps matching TRBD1 (5 bases). Trimming stripped 0 bases from V and 0 bases from J, with 11 bases between. This CDR3 has 15 residues. The V gene's germline CDR1 is GTSNPN and CDR2 SVGIG (reference sequence). The CDR3 DNA follows: TGTGCCTGGAGTGTTGGGGCTAAGGTGAACACTGAAGCTTTCTTT. Translated: CAWSVGAKVNTEAFF.

The CDR3 region is CASSPTGGQQETQYF. CDR3 sequence (DNA): TGTGCCAGCTCACCGACAGGCGGACAGCAAGAGACCCAGTACTTC. This sequence joins TRBV18 and TRBJ2-5, with D possibly TRBD1 on 6 matching bases. The germline CDR1 and CDR2 sequences are KGHSH and LQKENI. This CDR3 region has 15 residues. The V end was cut by 3 bases, the J end by 2 bases, with 13 bases between.

The V call is TRBV6-2 or TRBV6-3, the J call TRBJ2-5; 10 bases map to TRBD2. V shed 2 bases and J 0 bases; nucleotides not matched to a gene: 6. Germline-derived CDR1 and CDR2 are MNHEY and SVGEGT. This CDR3 spans 17 amino acids. CDR3 sequence (DNA): TGTGCCAGCAGTTACCGAGAGACTAGCGGGCACCAAGAGACCCAGTACTTC. Amino acids: CASSYRETSGHQETQYF.